The 30 T cell receptor beta chains given below trace back to one sample, sequenced in a study of cytomegalovirus exposure and HLA in healthy donors. Method: immunoSEQ multiplex PCR; TCRdb's copy keeps in-frame clones and lacks some. Among 250,000 to 350,000 clones listed, more than 75% were seen once. Sequenced input: PBMCs. These receptors were collected from a woman aged 18-29 years in good health and CMV-seronegative.

This chain uses TRBV27 with TRBJ2-1, with D perhaps TRBD2 (6 bases). Germline values: CDR1 MNHEY, CDR2 SMNVEV (reference sequence). V lost 0 bases, J lost 7 bases, and 7 bases lay in between. CDR3 size: 13 residues. This CDR3 is CASSLSAGNEQFF. In nucleotides, the CDR3 is TGTGCCAGCAGTTTATCGGCGGGGAATGAGCAGTTCTTC.

The chain links TRBV29-1 to TRBJ1-3; TRBD1 might be the D (5 bases). Looked up from germline, CDR1 is SQVTM and CDR2 is ANQGSEA. Trimming removed 4 bases at V and 5 bases at J, with 12 bases between. The CDR3 extends over 13 amino acids. CDR3 protein: CSVAGTYRNTIYF. DNA of the CDR3: TGCAGCGTTGCAGGGACTTACCGAAACACCATATATTTT.

This rearrangement joins TRBV18 to TRBJ1-1; D ambiguous. This CDR3 comprises 14 residues. CDR1 KGHSH and CDR2 LQKENI come from the germline V gene. Trimming took 6 bases from V and 4 from J, leaving 15 bases between them. The CDR3, as DNA: TGTGCCAGCTCCCCTAAAACAGCCTCCACTGAAGCTTTCTTT. Translation gives CASSPKTASTEAFF.

This clone was seen more than once but under ten times. The chain carries TRBV28 and TRBJ1-1, with a weak D call TRBD1 (5 bases). The CDR3 sequence is 13 residues long. Germline lookup yields CDR1 MDHEN and CDR2 SYDVKM. V was shortened by 7 bases and J by 2 bases, with 11 bases between the two germline ends. The CDR3 protein is CASTLTANTEAFF. The CDR3 coding sequence is TGTGCCAGCACTCTGACAGCTAACACTGAAGCTTTCTTT. Drawing the rest from reference TRBV28 and TRBJ1-1, the complete variable domain is DVKVTQSSRYLVKRTGEKVFLECVQDMDHENMFWYRQDPGLGLRLIYFSYDVKMKEKGDIPEGYSVSREKKERFSLILESASTNQTSMYLCASTLTANTEAFFGQGTRLTVV.

The chain joins TRBV7-3 to TRBJ2-6; 7 bases map to TRBD1. Germline CDR1 and CDR2: SGHTA and FQGTGA. After removal of 3 bases from V and 0 bases from J, the junction contained 8 bases not matched to a gene. CDR3 length: 18 amino acids. The CDR3 spells CASSFSGTDSSGANVLTF. The CDR3 region has the DNA TGTGCCAGCAGCTTCTCCGGGACAGATAGCTCTGGGGCCAACGTCCTGACTTTC.

J is TRBJ2-5 and V is TRBV11-2; TRBD2 might be the D (6 bases). V lost 3 bases and J 2 bases, leaving 16 bases between the germline ends. CDR1 and CDR2 from the germline V gene are SGHAT and FQNNGV. The CDR3 is 16 residues long. DNA of the CDR3: TGTGCCAGCAGCTTGGGTAGGGTAGGAGGGCAAGAGACCCAGTACTTC. The encoded protein is CASSLGRVGGQETQYF.

As DNA, the CDR3 is TGTGCCAGCAGGCCCACAGGGAGGGTGGACTATGGCTACACCTTC. Translating gives CASRPTGRVDYGYTF. V usage is TRBV6-5 and J usage is TRBJ1-2; a possible D gene is TRBD1 (6 bases). Trimming took 6 bases from V and 3 from J, leaving 17 bases between them. The germline V gene encodes CDR1 MNHEY and CDR2 SVGAGI. CDR3 length: 15 amino acids.

This rearrangement joins TRBV6-5 to TRBJ1-5, with TRBD1 matching over 7 bases. From germline, CDR1 is MNHEY and CDR2 SVGAGI. J was trimmed by 5 bases and V by 6 bases; bases with no gene match: 10. This CDR3 region has 15 residues. The chain's CDR3 is CASRRGQSPHQPQHF. The CDR3 DNA follows: TGTGCCAGCAGGCGGGGACAGAGCCCCCATCAGCCCCAGCATTTT.

This chain links TRBV6-6 with TRBJ2-1; D uncertain. The CDR3 contains 14 residues. V lost 3 bases to trimming and J lost 4 bases, with 10 bases between them. Germline V gene sequence: CDR1 MNHNY, CDR2 SVGAGI (reference sequence). Here the CDR3 DNA reads TGTGCCAGCAGTTATCGAGTGAGTTACAATGAGCAGTTCTTC. It encodes CASSYRVSYNEQFF.

Comments on this clone: At the DNA level, this CDR3 is encoded by other sequences in the same sample as well. This CDR3 is CASSSGAPNTGELFF. CDR3 coding DNA: TGCGCCAGCAGTTCAGGGGCTCCGAACACCGGGGAGCTGTTTTTT. The chain uses TRBV5-1 and TRBJ2-2; D might be TRBD1 (6 bases). The CDR3 extends over 15 amino acids. Trimming took off 5 bases at V and 0 bases at J, with 11 bases between the two ends. Germline lookup yields CDR1 SGHRS and CDR2 YFSETQ. The whole variable domain, filled in from reference TRBV5-1 and TRBJ2-2, reads KAGVTQTPRYLIKTRGQQVTLSCSPISGHRSVSWYQQTPGQGLQFLFEYFSETQRNKGNFPGRFSGRQFSNSRSEMNVSTLELGDSALYLCASSSGAPNTGELFFGEGSRLTVL.

J is TRBJ2-7 and V is TRBV25-1; TRBD1 matches 8 bases. CDR3 length: 12 amino acids. In germline, CDR1 is MGHDK, CDR2 SYGVNS. Trimming cost V 6 bases and J 6 bases; bases outside gene matches: 4. The CDR3 protein is CASRQGATEQYF. CDR3 nucleotide sequence: TGTGCCAGCAGGCAGGGGGCCACCGAGCAGTACTTC.

In this sample, this clone turned up a few times. J is TRBJ1-5 and V is TRBV19; TRBD1 matches 9 bases. The CDR3 loop spans 15 amino acids. V shed 5 bases and J 2 bases; nucleotides not matched to a gene: 4. Germline assignment: CDR1 LNHDA and CDR2 SQIVND (reference sequence). CDR3 sequence reads: CASSAWDRGNQPQHF. The DNA for the CDR3 is TGTGCCAGTAGTGCCTGGGACAGGGGCAATCAGCCCCAGCATTTT. The variable domain in full, with the rest retrieved from reference TRBV19 and TRBJ1-5, is DGGITQSPKYLFRKEGQNVTLSCEQNLNHDAMYWYRQDPGQGLRLIYYSQIVNDFQKGDIAEGYSVSREKKESFPLTVTSAQKNPTAFYLCASSAWDRGNQPQHFGDGTRLSIL.

V usage is TRBV4-1 and J usage is TRBJ1-4, with D tentatively TRBD1 (6 bases). This CDR3 spans 19 amino acids. Germline CDR1 and CDR2: MGHRA and YSYEKL. V was pared by 1 base and J by 7 bases, with 25 bases between. This chain's CDR3 is CASSQGLGGGGDAGEKLFF. DNA for the CDR3: TGCGCCAGCAGCCAAGGCCTAGGGGGGGGCGGCGATGCGGGTGAAAAACTGTTTTTT.

The chain employs TRBV5-4 and TRBJ2-7, with 10 bases aligning to TRBD1. V dropped 0 bases and J dropped 6; count of bases not matched to a gene: 0. CDR3 length: 13 amino acids. Germline assignment: CDR1 SGHNT and CDR2 YYREEE (reference sequence). CDR3 bases: TGTGCCAGCAGCTTGGGGACAGGGGGCGAGCAGTACTTC. It yields the protein CASSLGTGGEQYF.

The chain has TRBV28 and TRBJ1-6, with D hard to call. Germline values: CDR1 MDHEN, CDR2 SYDVKM. The V and J ends lost 6 bases and 4 bases respectively, with 13 bases between them. The CDR3 has 15 amino acids. In DNA, the CDR3 is TGTGCCAGCAGGTTGGGCGCAGGTTATAATTCACCCCTCCACTTT. Protein sequence: CASRLGAGYNSPLHF.

The chain combines TRBV12-1 with TRBJ2-1; the D call in the table, TRBD2, was not verified against the DNA. TRBV12-1 is termed a pseudogene. CDR3 length: 15 residues. CDR3 residues: CASSGTAGGPNEQFF. The CDR3 DNA follows: TGTGCCAGCAGCGGGACGGCGGGAGGGCCCAATGAGCAGTTCTTC.

A single count supports this clone. The rearrangement links TRBV18 to TRBJ1-4; D possibly corresponds to TRBD1 (6 bases). The germline V gene encodes CDR1 KGHSH and CDR2 LQKENI. The CDR3 has 16 amino acids. With 2 bases removed from V and 0 bases from J, the gap between germline ends came to 10 bases. The CDR3 sequence is CASSPWEGATNEKLFF. Written as DNA, the CDR3 is TGTGCCAGCTCACCATGGGAGGGGGCAACTAATGAAAAACTGTTTTTT.

The rearrangement joins TRBV7-2 to TRBJ2-1; 13 positions agree with TRBD2. Per germline, CDR1 SGHTA and CDR2 FQGNSA. This CDR3 spans 15 amino acids. J was trimmed by 8 bases and V by 5 bases; bases with no gene match: 6. The DNA of the CDR3 is TGTGCCAGCAGCACAGGACTAGCGGGAGTCTATGAGCAGTTCTTC. Residues: CASSTGLAGVYEQFF.

The V call is TRBV19, the J call TRBJ2-2; D uncertain. CDR1 is LNHDA and CDR2 is SQIVND in the germline V gene (reference sequence). Trimming cost V 0 bases and J 12 bases, with 8 bases left between them. This CDR3 has 12 residues. CDR3 DNA: TGTGCCAGTAGTATAGACAGGAAACAGCTGTTTTTT. This codes for CASSIDRKQLFF.

This clone appeared once. The chain combines TRBV27 with TRBJ2-7; TRBD2 might be the D (6 bases). Germline assignment: CDR1 MNHEY and CDR2 SMNVEV (reference sequence). CDR3 length: 14 amino acids. V dropped 6 bases and J dropped 4 bases, with 16 bases sitting between them. The CDR3 loop reads CASSIGGVGYEQYF. CDR3 sequence (DNA): TGTGCCAGCAGCATCGGGGGAGTTGGGTACGAGCAGTACTTC.

The chain is built from TRBV5-8 and TRBJ1-5; possibly TRBD1 for D (6 bases). Germline V gene data show CDR1 as SGHTS and CDR2 as YDEGEE. The CDR3 totals 18 residues. Between the trimmed V and J ends, which lost 4 bases and 3 bases, there was a span of 23 bases. CDR3 region: CASSPLLQGSVHNQPQHF. Written as DNA, the CDR3 is TGTGCCAGCAGCCCGCTACTACAGGGATCGGTACACAATCAGCCCCAGCATTTT.

This clone was found once. The CDR3 spells CASSLGPSREKLFF. CDR3 sequence (DNA): TGCGCCAGCAGCTTGGGCCCGAGCCGGGAAAAACTGTTTTTT. V gene TRBV5-1 combines with J gene TRBJ1-4; D ambiguous. Between the trimmed V and J ends, which lost 0 bases and 8 bases, there was a span of 11 bases. CDR3 length: 14 residues. Germline V gives CDR1 SGHRS, CDR2 YFSETQ.

The genes are TRBV27 and TRBJ2-3, with a weak D call TRBD2 (6 bases). Germline V CDR1 and CDR2: MNHEY, SMNVEV (reference sequence). The CDR3 runs 16 residues. V lost 3 bases, J lost 1 base, and 14 bases lay in between. The CDR3 DNA sequence: TGTGCCAGCAGTTTCTTCACGGGAGTTGGCACAGATACGCAGTATTTT. Its translation is CASSFFTGVGTDTQYF.

This sequence joins TRBV9 and TRBJ2-2, with TRBD2 as a possible D gene (6 bases). The germline V gene encodes CDR1 SGDLS and CDR2 YYNGEE. This CDR3 comprises 18 residues. V lost 3 bases to trimming and J lost 5 bases, with 23 bases between them. CDR3: CASSAHLGGSGGTGELFF. CDR3 bases: TGTGCCAGCAGCGCTCACCTCGGGGGTAGCGGTGGAACCGGGGAGCTGTTTTTT.

The V gene is TRBV2, the J gene TRBJ2-7, with a tentative D call TRBD1 (6 bases). The V gene's germline CDR1 is SNHLY and CDR2 FYNNEI. V lost 4 bases, J lost 3 bases, and 13 bases lay in between. The CDR3 is 14 residues long. Here the CDR3 DNA reads TGTGCCAGCAGTGGGACAGAACTCGTCTACGAGCAGTACTTC. It codes for CASSGTELVYEQYF.

The chain has TRBV29-1 and TRBJ2-1; D unresolved. V was pared by 6 bases and J by 0 bases, with 12 bases between. Germline CDR1 reads SQVTM; CDR2 reads ANQGSEA. This CDR3 has 14 amino acids. Here the CDR3 DNA reads TGCAGCGTGGCTAGAGCTTCCTCCTACAATGAGCAGTTCTTC. This translates into CSVARASSYNEQFF.

The rearrangement uses TRBV28 and TRBJ2-1; 7 nucleotides align to TRBD1. V dropped 7 bases and J dropped 2; count of bases not matched to a gene: 8. The CDR3 extends over 15 amino acids. Germline CDR1 reads MDHEN; CDR2 reads SYDVKM. The chain's CDR3 is CASNLPGTAYNEQFF. CDR3 nucleotide sequence: TGTGCCAGCAATCTTCCCGGGACAGCCTACAATGAGCAGTTCTTC. The full variable domain, its missing parts supplied by reference TRBV28 and TRBJ2-1, is DVKVTQSSRYLVKRTGEKVFLECVQDMDHENMFWYRQDPGLGLRLIYFSYDVKMKEKGDIPEGYSVSREKKERFSLILESASTNQTSMYLCASNLPGTAYNEQFFGPGTRLTVL.

V gene TRBV6-5 combines with J gene TRBJ1-4, with a tentative D call TRBD1 (5 bases). V shed 2 bases and J shed 3 bases, with 10 bases lying between them. The CDR3 covers 15 residues. Per germline, CDR1 MNHEY and CDR2 SVGAGI. CDR3 coding DNA: TGTGCCAGCAGTTACAACGGGGGACCTAATGAAAAACTGTTTTTT. It codes for CASSYNGGPNEKLFF.

V is TRBV4-3 and J is TRBJ1-4; D perhaps matches TRBD1 (6 bases). Trimming removed 3 bases from V and 3 bases from J, with 14 bases in between. Looked up from germline, CDR1 is LGHNA and CDR2 is YSLEER. The CDR3 has 16 residues. CDR3 protein: CASSQGAYGPNEKLFF. In nucleotides, the CDR3 is TGCGCCAGCAGCCAGGGGGCGTACGGGCCTAATGAAAAACTGTTTTTT.

The gene calls are TRBV18 and TRBJ2-6; D perhaps matches TRBD1 (6 bases). V lost 5 bases and J lost 2, with 7 bases in between. The CDR3 is 14 amino acids. Per the germline V gene, CDR1 is KGHSH and CDR2 is LQKENI. The CDR3 nucleotides read TGTGCCAGCTCATCAGGGGCTGGGGCCAACGTCCTGACTTTC. Translation gives CASSSGAGANVLTF.